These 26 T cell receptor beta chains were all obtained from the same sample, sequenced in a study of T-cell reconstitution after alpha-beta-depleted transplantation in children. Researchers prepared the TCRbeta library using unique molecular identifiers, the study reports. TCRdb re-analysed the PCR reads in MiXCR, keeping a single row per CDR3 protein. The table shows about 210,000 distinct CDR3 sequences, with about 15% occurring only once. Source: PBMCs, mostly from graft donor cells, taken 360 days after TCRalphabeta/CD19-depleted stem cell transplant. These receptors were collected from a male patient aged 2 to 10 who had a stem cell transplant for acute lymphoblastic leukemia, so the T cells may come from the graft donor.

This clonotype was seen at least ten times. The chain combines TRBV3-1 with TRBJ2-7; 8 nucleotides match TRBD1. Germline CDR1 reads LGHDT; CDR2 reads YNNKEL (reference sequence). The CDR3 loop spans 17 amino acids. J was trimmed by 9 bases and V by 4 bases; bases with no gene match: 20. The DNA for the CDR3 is TGTGCCAGCAGCCCTACCTCCTCATGGACAGGGATCTTTAGGCAGTACTTC. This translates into CASSPTSSWTGIFRQYF.

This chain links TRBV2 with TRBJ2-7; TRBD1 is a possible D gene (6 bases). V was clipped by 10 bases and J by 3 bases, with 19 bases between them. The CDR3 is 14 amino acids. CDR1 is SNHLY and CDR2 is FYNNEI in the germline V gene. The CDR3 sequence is CATAPRDKVYEQYF. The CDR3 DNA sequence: TGTGCCACTGCACCCCGGGACAAGGTCTACGAGCAGTACTTC.

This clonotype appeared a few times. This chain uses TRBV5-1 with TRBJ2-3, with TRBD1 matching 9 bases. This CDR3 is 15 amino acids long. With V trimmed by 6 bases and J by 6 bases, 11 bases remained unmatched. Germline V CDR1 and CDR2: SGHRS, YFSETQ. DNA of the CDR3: TGCGCCAGCACCAAGGGACAGGGATTGGTGGATACGCAGTATTTT. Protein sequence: CASTKGQGLVDTQYF.

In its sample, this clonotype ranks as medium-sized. CDR3 DNA: TGTGCCAGCTCACTGGACAGTCAAACCGGGGAGCTGTTTTTT. Translation gives CASSLDSQTGELFF. This chain links TRBV18 with TRBJ2-2; perhaps TRBD1 as D (6 bases). Germline assignment: CDR1 KGHSH and CDR2 LQKENI. The CDR3 is made up of 14 amino acids. Trimming cost V 4 bases and J 5 bases, with 11 bases left between them.

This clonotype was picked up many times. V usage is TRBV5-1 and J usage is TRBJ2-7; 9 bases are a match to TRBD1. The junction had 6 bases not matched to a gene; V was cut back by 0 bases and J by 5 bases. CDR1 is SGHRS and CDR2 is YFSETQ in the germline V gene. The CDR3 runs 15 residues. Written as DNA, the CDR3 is TGCGCCAGCAGCTTGGCCCCGGGACAGGGTGACGAGCAGTACTTC. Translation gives CASSLAPGQGDEQYF. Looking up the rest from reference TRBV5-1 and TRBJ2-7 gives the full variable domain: KAGVTQTPRYLIKTRGQQVTLSCSPISGHRSVSWYQQTPGQGLQFLFEYFSETQRNKGNFPGRFSGRQFSNSRSEMNVSTLELGDSALYLCASSLAPGQGDEQYFGPGTRLTVT.

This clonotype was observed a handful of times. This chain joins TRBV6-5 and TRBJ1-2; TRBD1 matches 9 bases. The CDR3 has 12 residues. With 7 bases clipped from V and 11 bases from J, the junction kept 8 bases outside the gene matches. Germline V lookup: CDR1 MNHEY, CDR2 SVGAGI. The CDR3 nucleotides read TGTGCCAGCACGGGACAGGGTAGTAGGTACACCTTC. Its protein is CASTGQGSRYTF.

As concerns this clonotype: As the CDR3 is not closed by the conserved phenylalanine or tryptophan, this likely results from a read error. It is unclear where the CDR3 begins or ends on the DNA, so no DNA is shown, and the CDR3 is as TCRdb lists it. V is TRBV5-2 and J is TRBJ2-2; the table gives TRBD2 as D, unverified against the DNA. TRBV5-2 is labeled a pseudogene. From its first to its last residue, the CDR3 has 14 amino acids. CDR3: CAMGPGRNTGELFC.

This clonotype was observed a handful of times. CDR3 in DNA: TGCAGTACTAAACAGGGGGTTTTGGGTGAAAAACTGTTTTTT. Residues: CSTKQGVLGEKLFF. This chain joins TRBV20-1 and TRBJ1-4; TRBD1 agrees at 8 bases. Per germline, CDR1 DFQATT and CDR2 SNEGSKA (reference sequence). V lost 8 bases to trimming and J lost 7 bases; unmatched junction nucleotides: 12. This CDR3 region has 14 residues.

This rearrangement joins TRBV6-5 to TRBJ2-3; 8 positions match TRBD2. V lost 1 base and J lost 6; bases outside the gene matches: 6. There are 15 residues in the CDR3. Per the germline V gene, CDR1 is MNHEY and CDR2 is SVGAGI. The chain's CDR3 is CASSYFSGGEDTQYF. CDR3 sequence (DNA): TGTGCCAGCAGTTACTTCTCCGGGGGGGAGGATACGCAGTATTTT.

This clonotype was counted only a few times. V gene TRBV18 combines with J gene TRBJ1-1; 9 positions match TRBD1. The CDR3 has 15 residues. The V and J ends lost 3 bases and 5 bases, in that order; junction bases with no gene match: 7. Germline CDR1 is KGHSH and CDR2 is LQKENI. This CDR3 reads CASSPGTGIATEAFF. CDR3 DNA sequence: TGTGCCAGCTCACCGGGGACAGGGATAGCTACTGAAGCTTTCTTT.

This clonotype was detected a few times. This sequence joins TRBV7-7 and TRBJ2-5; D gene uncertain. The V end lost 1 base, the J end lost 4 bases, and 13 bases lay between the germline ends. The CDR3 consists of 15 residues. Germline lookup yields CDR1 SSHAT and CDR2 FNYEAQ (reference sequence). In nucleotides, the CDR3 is TGTGCCAGCAGCTTAGATTCCCACAGTACAGAGACCCAGTACTTC. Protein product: CASSLDSHSTETQYF.

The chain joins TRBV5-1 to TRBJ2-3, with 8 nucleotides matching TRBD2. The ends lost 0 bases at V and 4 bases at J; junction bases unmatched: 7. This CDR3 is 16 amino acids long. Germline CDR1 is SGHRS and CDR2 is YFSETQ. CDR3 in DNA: TGCGCCAGCAGCTTGGCCTCGCGGGGGGTCTCAGATACGCAGTATTTT. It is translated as CASSLASRGVSDTQYF.

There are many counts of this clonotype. CDR3 coding DNA: TGTGCCAGCAGTTTTAATCGGGGAGAGCAGTTCTTC. Amino acid sequence: CASSFNRGEQFF. This chain uses TRBV12-3 or TRBV12-4 with TRBJ2-1, with D tentatively TRBD2 (5 bases). The CDR3 is made up of 12 amino acids. Trimming took off 3 bases at V and 10 bases at J, with 10 bases between the two ends.

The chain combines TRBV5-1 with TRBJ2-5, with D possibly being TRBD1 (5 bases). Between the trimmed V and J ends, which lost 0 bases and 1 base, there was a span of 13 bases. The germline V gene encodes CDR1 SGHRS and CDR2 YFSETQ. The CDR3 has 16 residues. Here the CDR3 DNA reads TGCGCCAGCAGCTTGGTTCAGGGAAGAGGCCAAGAGACCCAGTACTTC. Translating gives CASSLVQGRGQETQYF.

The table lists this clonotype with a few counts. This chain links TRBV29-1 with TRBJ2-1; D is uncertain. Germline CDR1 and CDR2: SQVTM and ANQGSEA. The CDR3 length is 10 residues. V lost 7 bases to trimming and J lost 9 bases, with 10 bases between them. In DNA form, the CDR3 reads TGCAGCGCTATAGCTCTTGAGCAGTTCTTC. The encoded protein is CSAIALEQFF.

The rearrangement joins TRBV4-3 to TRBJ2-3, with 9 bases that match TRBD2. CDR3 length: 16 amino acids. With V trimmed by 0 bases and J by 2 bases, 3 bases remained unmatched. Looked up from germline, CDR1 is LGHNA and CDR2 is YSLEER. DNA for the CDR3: TGCGCCAGCAGCCAAGACCTAGCGGGAAACACAGATACGCAGTATTTT. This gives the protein CASSQDLAGNTDTQYF.

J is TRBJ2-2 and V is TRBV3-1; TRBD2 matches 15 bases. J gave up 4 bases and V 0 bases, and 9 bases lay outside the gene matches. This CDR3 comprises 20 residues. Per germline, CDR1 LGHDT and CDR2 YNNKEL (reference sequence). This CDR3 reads CASSQDWTSGGAMGTGELFF. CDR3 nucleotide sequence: TGTGCCAGCAGCCAAGATTGGACTAGCGGGGGGGCCATGGGCACCGGGGAGCTGTTTTTT.

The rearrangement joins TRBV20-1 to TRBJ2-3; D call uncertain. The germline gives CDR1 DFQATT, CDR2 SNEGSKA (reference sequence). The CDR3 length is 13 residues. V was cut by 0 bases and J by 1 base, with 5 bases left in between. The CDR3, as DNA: TGCAGTGCTAGAGATACTGGCACAGATACGCAGTATTTT. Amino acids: CSARDTGTDTQYF.

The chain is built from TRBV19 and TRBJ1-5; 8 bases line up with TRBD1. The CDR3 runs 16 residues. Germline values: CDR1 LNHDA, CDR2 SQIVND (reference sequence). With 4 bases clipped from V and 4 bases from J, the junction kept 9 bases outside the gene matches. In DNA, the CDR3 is TGTGCCAGTAGTACCGTTACAGGGGGTTTAAATCAGCCCCAGCATTTT. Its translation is CASSTVTGGLNQPQHF.

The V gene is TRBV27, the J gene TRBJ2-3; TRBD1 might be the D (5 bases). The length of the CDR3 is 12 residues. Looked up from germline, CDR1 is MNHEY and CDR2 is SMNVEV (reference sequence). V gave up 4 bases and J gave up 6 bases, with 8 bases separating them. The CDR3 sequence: CASSYGADTQYF. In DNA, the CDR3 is TGTGCCAGCAGTTATGGGGCGGATACGCAGTATTTT.

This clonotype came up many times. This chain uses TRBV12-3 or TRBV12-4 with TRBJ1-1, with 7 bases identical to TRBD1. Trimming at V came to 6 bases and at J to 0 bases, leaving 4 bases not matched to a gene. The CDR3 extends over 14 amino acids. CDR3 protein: CASRGQLLNTEAFF. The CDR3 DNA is TGTGCCAGCAGGGGACAGCTTTTGAACACTGAAGCTTTCTTT.

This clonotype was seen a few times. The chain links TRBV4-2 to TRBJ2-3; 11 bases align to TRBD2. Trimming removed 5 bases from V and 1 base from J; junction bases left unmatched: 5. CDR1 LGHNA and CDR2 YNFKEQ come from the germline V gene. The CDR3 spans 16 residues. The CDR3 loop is CASSDRLAGRTDTQYF. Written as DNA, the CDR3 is TGTGCCAGCAGCGACCGACTAGCGGGGCGCACAGATACGCAGTATTTT.

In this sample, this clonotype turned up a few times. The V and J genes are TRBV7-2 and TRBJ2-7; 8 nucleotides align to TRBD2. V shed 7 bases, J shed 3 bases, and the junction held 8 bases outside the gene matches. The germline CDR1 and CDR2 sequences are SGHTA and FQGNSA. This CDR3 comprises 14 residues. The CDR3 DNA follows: TGTGCCAGCAATCGGGGGGGCGGTAGCTACGAGCAGTACTTC. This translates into CASNRGGGSYEQYF.

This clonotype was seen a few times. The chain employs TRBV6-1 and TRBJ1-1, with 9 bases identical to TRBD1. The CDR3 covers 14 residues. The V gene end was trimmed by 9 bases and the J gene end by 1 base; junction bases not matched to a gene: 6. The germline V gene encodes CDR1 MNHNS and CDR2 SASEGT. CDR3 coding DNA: TGTGCCAGTCAGACAGGGGGTGAGAACACTGAAGCTTTCTTT. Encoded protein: CASQTGGENTEAFF.

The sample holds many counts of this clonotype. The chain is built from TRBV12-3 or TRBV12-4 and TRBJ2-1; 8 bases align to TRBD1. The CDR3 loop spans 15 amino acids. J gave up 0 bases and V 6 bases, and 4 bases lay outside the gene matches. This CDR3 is CASRQGVSSYNEQFF. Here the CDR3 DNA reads TGTGCCAGCAGACAGGGGGTAAGCTCCTACAATGAGCAGTTCTTC.

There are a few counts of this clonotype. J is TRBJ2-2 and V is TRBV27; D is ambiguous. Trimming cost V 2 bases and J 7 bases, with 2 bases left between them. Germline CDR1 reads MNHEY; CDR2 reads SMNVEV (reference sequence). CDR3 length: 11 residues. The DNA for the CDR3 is TGTGCCAGCAGTTTAAACGGGGAGCTGTTTTTT. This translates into CASSLNGELFF.